There are a few counts of the clone carrying this T cell receptor (beta chain). Its cognate antigen is unknown. This sample is part of a study of T cells after yellow fever vaccination. Whole-study findings and limits: Booster sampling recovered most clones from primary vaccination (around 97% CD4, around 90% CD8). Peaking faster, on day 5 versus 15, the secondary response was nonetheless weaker.

Looked up from germline, CDR1 is SGHRS and CDR2 is YFSETQ. The CDR3 spans 15 residues. After removal of 1 base from V and 3 bases from J, the junction contained 2 bases not matched to a gene. A single record per CDR3 protein comes from TCRdb applying MiXCR to the 5' RACE reads. The sample has about 220,000 distinct CDR3 sequences, about 7% seen once. The chain joins TRBV5-1 to TRBJ2-1; 9 bases are a match to TRBD2. This TCR derives from a man under 40 who received the YFV17D yellow fever vaccine. The sample here was CD4+ T cells sorted from PBMCs, taken on the day of the yellow fever booster vaccination. CDR3 sequence reads: CASSLLTSGYNEQFF. In DNA, the CDR3 is TGCGCCAGCAGCTTGCTGACTAGCGGCTACAATGAGCAGTTCTTC.